The present T cell receptor beta chain was sequenced within a study of cytomegalovirus exposure and HLA in healthy donors. The V and J ends lost 5 bases and 3 bases respectively, with 11 bases between them. Germline loops: CDR1 MDHEN, CDR2 SYDVKM. This CDR3 has 13 residues. General observations from the study: Under in vitro conditions, three CMV-associated chains were confirmed as specific for CMV antigens. Researchers counted 180 or so TCR beta chains as cytomegalovirus-associated.

TCRdb keeps only in-frame clones here, not all; method: immunoSEQ multiplex PCR. The repertoire holds over 75,000 clones, with approximately 91% as singletons. In the case of this clone: Its antigen is currently unknown.

V usage is TRBV28 and J usage is TRBJ2-7; no reliable D call. The sequenced sample was PBMCs. The receptor was derived from a man aged 25 to 45 in good health and CMV-seronegative. CDR3 amino acids: CASSPIESYEQYF. DNA for the CDR3: TGTGCCAGCAGTCCAATAGAAAGCTACGAGCAGTACTTC.